These T cell receptor beta chains were read from a single sample in a study of blood T cell repertoires in COVID-19. Generated by immunoSEQ multiplex PCR, the TCRdb table keeps only in-frame clones and is missing some. The profile shows 230,000 or so clones, about 91% of them singletons. The specimen was PBMCs or T cells enriched from blood (not recorded which). The receptors come from a woman aged 40 to 49 with acute COVID-19. CDR3s include the opening cysteine and the closing phenylalanine or tryptophan. A D gene is named only where the DNA matches it firmly. Clone size is shown for a subset of rows, as once, few, many or a class of expanded clone.

V	D	size	J	DNA	CDR3
TRBV19	TRBD1	-	TRBJ2-1	TGTGCCAGTAGTATATACGGGGACAGGGAGTTGAATGAGCAGTTCTTC	CASSIYGDRELNEQFF
TRBV7-2	TRBD2	few	TRBJ2-3	TGTGCCAGCAGCTTAGTTGGGACTAGCGGGGGCACAGATACGCAGTATTTT	CASSLVGTSGGTDTQYF
TRBV12-5	-	once	TRBJ1-6	TGTGCTAGTGGGTCGGGCAGGGCGAATTCACCCCTCCACTTT	CASGSGRANSPLHF
TRBV2	TRBD2	-	TRBJ2-3	TGTGCCAGCAGTTCTAGCGGGGGGATCACAGATACGCAGTATTTT	CASSSSGGITDTQYF
TRBV11-2	-	many	TRBJ1-1	TGTGCCAGCAGCCTTGACAGAAAGAACACTGAAGCTTTCTTT	CASSLDRKNTEAFF
TRBV5-1	TRBD2	-	TRBJ2-1	TGCGCCAGCAGCTTGGGACTAGCGGGGGGTGCTGAGCAGTTCTTC	CASSLGLAGGAEQFF
TRBV7-9	-	-	TRBJ1-5	TGTGCCAGCAGCTTAGGGCGGAGCAATCAGCCCCAGCATTTT	CASSLGRSNQPQHF
TRBV10-3	-	-	TRBJ2-3	TGTGCCACGAGCCGGACAGCTAGCACAGATACGCAGTATTTT	CATSRTASTDTQYF
TRBV5-5	-	-	TRBJ2-2	TGTGCCAGCAGCTTGGGAACAACAGGGAACACCGGGGAGCTGTTTTTT	CASSLGTTGNTGELFF
TRBV9	-	-	TRBJ1-6	TGTGCCAGCAGCGTGTCAGGGGTGGGTTCACCCCTCCACTTT	CASSVSGVGSPLHF
TRBV18	TRBD2	-	TRBJ2-3	TGTGCCAGCTCACCGGGACTAGCGGGAGGTGGAAGCACAGATACGCAGTATTTT	CASSPGLAGGGSTDTQYF
TRBV9	-	-	TRBJ1-1	TGTGCCAGCAGCCCTTTGACAGACATGAACACTGAAGCTTTCTTT	CASSPLTDMNTEAFF
TRBV29-1	-	few	TRBJ1-2	TGCAGCGTTGACTCCCCCACAGGGCCTACCGGCTATGGCTACACCTTC	CSVDSPTGPTGYGYTF
TRBV2	TRBD1	-	TRBJ2-3	TGTGCCAGCACCACCGGACAGGGGGGTGCGTACACAGATACGCAGTATTTT	CASTTGQGGAYTDTQYF
TRBV11-3	TRBD1	-	TRBJ1-1	TGTGCCAGCAGCCCGGGACAGGGGATCGCAGCTTTCTTT	CASSPGQGIAAFF
TRBV12-3/TRBV12-4	-	-	TRBJ2-1	TGTGCCAGCAGTTTAGAGGAGCCGGCTGAGCAGTTCTTC	CASSLEEPAEQFF
TRBV29-1	-	once	TRBJ2-5	TGCAGCGTTGATACAGGCTTAGAGACCCAGTACTTC	CSVDTGLETQYF
TRBV6-1	TRBD1	-	TRBJ2-4	TGTGCCAGCAGTGGAGCGGGACAGGGAAACATTCAGTACTTC	CASSGAGQGNIQYF
TRBV6-5	-	-	TRBJ1-6	TGTGCCAGCAAGGGAGCTGATTCACCCCTCCACTTT	CASKGADSPLHF
TRBV27	-	once	TRBJ1-2	TGTGCCAGCAGTTTTGAACCTCAGGTCTATGGCTACACCTTC	CASSFEPQVYGYTF
TRBV23-1	-	-	TRBJ2-1	TGCGCCAGCAGTCAATCGCCTACAGGGACCTCCTACAATGAGCAGTTCTTC	CASSQSPTGTSYNEQFF
TRBV27	TRBD1	-	TRBJ1-4	TGTGCCAGCAGTAGACAGGGGATCCGGGCTGAAAAACTGTTTTTT	CASSRQGIRAEKLFF
TRBV27	-	few	TRBJ2-7	TGTGCCAGCAGCTCGACTGCAAACTACGAGCAGTACTTC	CASSSTANYEQYF
TRBV19	TRBD1	-	TRBJ1-5	TGTGCCAGTAGTATAGAACAGGGGGCGAGGGTACAGCATTTT	CASSIEQGARVQHF
TRBV6-2/TRBV6-3	-	-	TRBJ2-7	TGTGCCAGCAGCCCGTCTGGGGCCTACTCCTACGAGCAGTACTTC	CASSPSGAYSYEQYF
TRBV30	-	-	TRBJ1-6	TGTGCCTGGAGTGTACCAGGGATAATCCCCAATTCACCCCTCCACTTT	CAWSVPGIIPNSPLHF
TRBV18	-	-	TRBJ1-4	TGTGCCAGCTCACCCGAGAGAGTTAATGAAAAACTGTTTTTT	CASSPERVNEKLFF
TRBV3-1/TRBV3-2	TRBD2	-	TRBJ2-5	TGTGCCAGCAGCCAAGATAGGCTAGCGGGGGGGTACTTC	CASSQDRLAGGYF
TRBV5-1	-	-	TRBJ2-5	TGCGCCAGCAGCCCAACAGGTTCCCAAGAGACCCAGTACTTC	CASSPTGSQETQYF
TRBV4-3	-	-	TRBJ1-2	TGCGCCAGCAGCCAAGTACGGGAGGTAATGGGCTACACCTTC	CASSQVREVMGYTF
TRBV20-1	-	-	TRBJ1-1	TGCAGTGCTAGTCCGGACAGAGTTGAAGCTTTCTTT	CSASPDRVEAFF
TRBV7-2	TRBD1	-	TRBJ2-4	TGTGCCAGCAGCTCTCAGGGGGTCCTAGCCAAAAACATTCAGTACTTC	CASSSQGVLAKNIQYF
TRBV5-1	TRBD1	-	TRBJ2-5	TGCGCCAGCAGCTTAATCGTAGGGGGCGAGACCCAGTACTTC	CASSLIVGGETQYF
TRBV7-6	-	-	TRBJ1-6	TGTGCCAGCAGCTTAAAGGTGGGAGGATCTACCCTCCACTTT	CASSLKVGGSTLHF
TRBV6-6	TRBD1	-	TRBJ1-2	TGTGCCAGCAGTTACCGGGGACAGGATGGCTACACCTTC	CASSYRGQDGYTF
TRBV24-1	TRBD2	-	TRBJ2-1	TGTGCCACCAGCGGACTAGCGGGGTCTTTCGGGCAGTTCTTC	CATSGLAGSFGQFF
TRBV3-1/TRBV3-2	-	-	TRBJ2-1	TGTGCCAGCAGCCAAGGCACGACACGATACAATGAGCAGTTCTTC	CASSQGTTRYNEQFF
TRBV2	TRBD1	-	TRBJ1-2	TGTGCCAGCAGTGAAGCGGGGACAGGGGCGAACTATGGCTACACCTTC	CASSEAGTGANYGYTF
TRBV11-2	-	-	TRBJ2-5	TGTGCCAGCAGCTTAGGGGGGGGCGGAGAGACCCAGTACTTC	CASSLGGGGETQYF
TRBV4-1	TRBD2	-	TRBJ2-1	TGCGCCAGCAGCCTAGGACTAGCGGGGGATGAGCAGTTCTTC	CASSLGLAGDEQFF
TRBV29-1	-	few	TRBJ2-3	TGCAGCGTTGAAAGGACACGTAGGGCAGATACGCAGTATTTT	CSVERTRRADTQYF
TRBV18	-	-	TRBJ2-2	TGTGCCAGCTCACCACCGAGACAGCAAAACACCGGGGAGCTGTTTTTT	CASSPPRQQNTGELFF
TRBV7-8	-	-	TRBJ2-2	TGTGCCAGCAGCTTAGTTTCGGGGTTCACCGGGGAGCTGTTTTTT	CASSLVSGFTGELFF
TRBV3-1/TRBV3-2	-	-	TRBJ1-3	TGTGCCAGCAGTCGCTTCCCGACAGAGCCTGGAAACACCATATATTTT	CASSRFPTEPGNTIYF
TRBV18	-	-	TRBJ1-1	TGTGCCAGCTCACCACCTTACAGGGTTGGCACTGAAGCTTTCTTT	CASSPPYRVGTEAFF